This section outlines one TCR beta chain sequence together with its context. Antigen: not known. Terminally differentiated effector memory CD45RA+ cells were excluded from the naive CD8 cells, which were CD45RO-negative and positively selected for CCR7. The data were taken from a study of shared clonotypes between healthy human individuals. General study points: Generation probabilities of non-shared clonotypes were lower (relative to those shared by all four donors). Approximately 5.1% was the fraction of naive CD4 clonotypes found shared across a handful of donors. Generally, naive subsets came out with larger estimated richness than memory subsets.

Assay used: immunoSEQ multiplex PCR; TCRdb lists only in-frame clones, some missing. Of roughly 850,000 clones listed, roughly 96% are singletons. Sequenced sample: naive CD8+ T cells sorted from blood. This receptor was taken from a man younger than 40 in good health.

As DNA, the CDR3 is TGTGCCATCAGCAACTGGGACGGACTGGGCTACACCTTC. Its translation is CAISNWDGLGYTF. J is TRBJ1-2 and V is TRBV10-3; a weak D match, TRBD1 (5 bases). Between the trimmed V and J ends, which lost 6 bases and 8 bases, there was a span of 16 bases. This CDR3 spans 13 amino acids. CDR1 ENHRY and CDR2 SYGVKD come from the germline V gene.